This TCR beta chain was recorded in a study of T cells in women clearing cervical HPV infection. Clones were read by immunoSEQ multiplex PCR, and TCRdb kept only the in-frame ones, dropping some. The sample includes 25,000 to 35,000 clones. Turning to this clone: Read coverage stops 3 residues before the CDR3 terminus; the germline J gene supplies the remainder.

All donors had a single incident cervical HPV16 infection, not prevalent. MY09/MY11 PCR detected cervical HPV DNA; dot-blot assigned genotypes. The V and J ends lost 4 bases and 1 base, in that order; junction bases with no gene match: 5. This CDR3 is built from 18 residues. Germline V lookup: CDR1 LGHNA, CDR2 YNFKEQ. This chain links TRBV4-2 with TRBJ2-3, with 16 bases lining up with TRBD2. This receptor was taken from a woman between 18 and 70 years old with a cervical HPV16 infection that either progressed to CIN3+ or cleared (not recorded which). Sequencing input: blood buffy coat. The CDR3 protein is CASSRGTSGGAGTDTQYF. The CDR3 bases that were read are TGTGCCAGCAGCCGCGGGACTAGCGGGGGGGCGGGCACAGATACG.